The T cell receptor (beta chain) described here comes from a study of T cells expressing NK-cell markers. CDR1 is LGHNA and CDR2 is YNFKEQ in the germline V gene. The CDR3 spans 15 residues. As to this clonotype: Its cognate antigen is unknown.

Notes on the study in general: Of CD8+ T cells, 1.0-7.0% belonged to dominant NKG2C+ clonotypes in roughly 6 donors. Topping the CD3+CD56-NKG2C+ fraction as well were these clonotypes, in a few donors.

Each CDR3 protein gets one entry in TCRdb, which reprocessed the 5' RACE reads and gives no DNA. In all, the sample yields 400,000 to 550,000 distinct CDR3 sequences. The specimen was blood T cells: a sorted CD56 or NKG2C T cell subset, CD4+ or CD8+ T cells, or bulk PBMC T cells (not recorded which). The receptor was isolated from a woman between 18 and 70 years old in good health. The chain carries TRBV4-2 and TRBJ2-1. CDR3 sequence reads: CASSQGTSTYNEQFF.